This T cell receptor (beta chain) is drawn from a study of response to subunit inactivated influenza vaccine. This clonotype has more than one count but fewer than ten. TCRdb analysed the RT-PCR reads with MiXCR anew, one entry per CDR3 protein. The sample has about 540,000 distinct CDR3 sequences, approximately 22% seen once. These same data were also listed under a study on T cells expressing NK-cell markers. That study reports: Beta-chain TCR cDNA was generated via 5'RACE template switching with UMIs.

This clonotype originated in a man aged 50-59 years who received an inactivated influenza vaccine. The material sequenced was CD4+ T cells sorted from PBMCs, taken about 13 days after vaccination.

CDR3 bases: TGCGCCAGCAGCCAAGACCAGGGTGACACCGGGGAGCTGTTTTTT. Its translation is CASSQDQGDTGELFF. The chain links TRBV4-3 to TRBJ2-2; tentative D call: TRBD1 (5 bases). Germline CDR1 and CDR2: LGHNA and YSLEER. The CDR3 consists of 15 residues. Trimming shortened V by 0 bases and J by 3 bases, and 8 bases separated the two germline ends.